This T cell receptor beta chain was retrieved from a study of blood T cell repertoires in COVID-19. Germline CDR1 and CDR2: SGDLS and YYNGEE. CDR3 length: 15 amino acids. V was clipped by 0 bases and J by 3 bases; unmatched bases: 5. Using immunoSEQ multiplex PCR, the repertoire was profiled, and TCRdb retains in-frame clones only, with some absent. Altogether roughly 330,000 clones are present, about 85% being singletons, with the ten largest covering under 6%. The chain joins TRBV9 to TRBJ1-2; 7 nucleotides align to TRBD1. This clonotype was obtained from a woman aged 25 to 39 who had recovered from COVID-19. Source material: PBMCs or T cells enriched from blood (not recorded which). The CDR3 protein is CASSVEVGGDYGYTF. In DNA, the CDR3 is TGTGCCAGCAGCGTAGAGGTAGGGGGCGACTATGGCTACACCTTC.